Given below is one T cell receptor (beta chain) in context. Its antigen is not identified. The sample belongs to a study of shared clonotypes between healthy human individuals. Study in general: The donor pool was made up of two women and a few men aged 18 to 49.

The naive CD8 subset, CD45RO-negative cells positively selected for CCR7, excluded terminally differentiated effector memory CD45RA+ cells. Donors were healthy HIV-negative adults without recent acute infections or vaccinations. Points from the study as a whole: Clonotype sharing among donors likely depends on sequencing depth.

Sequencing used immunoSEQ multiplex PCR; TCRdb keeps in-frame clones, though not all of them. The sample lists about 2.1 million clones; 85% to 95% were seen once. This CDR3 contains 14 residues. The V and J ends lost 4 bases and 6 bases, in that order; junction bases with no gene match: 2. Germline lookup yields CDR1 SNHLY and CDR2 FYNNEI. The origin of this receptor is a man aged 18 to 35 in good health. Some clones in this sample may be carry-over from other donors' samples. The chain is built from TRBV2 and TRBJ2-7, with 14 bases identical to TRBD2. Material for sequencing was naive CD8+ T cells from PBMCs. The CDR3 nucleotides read TGTGCCAGCAGTGGAGGACTAGCGGGAGGCGAGCAGTACTTC. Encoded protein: CASSGGLAGGEQYF.